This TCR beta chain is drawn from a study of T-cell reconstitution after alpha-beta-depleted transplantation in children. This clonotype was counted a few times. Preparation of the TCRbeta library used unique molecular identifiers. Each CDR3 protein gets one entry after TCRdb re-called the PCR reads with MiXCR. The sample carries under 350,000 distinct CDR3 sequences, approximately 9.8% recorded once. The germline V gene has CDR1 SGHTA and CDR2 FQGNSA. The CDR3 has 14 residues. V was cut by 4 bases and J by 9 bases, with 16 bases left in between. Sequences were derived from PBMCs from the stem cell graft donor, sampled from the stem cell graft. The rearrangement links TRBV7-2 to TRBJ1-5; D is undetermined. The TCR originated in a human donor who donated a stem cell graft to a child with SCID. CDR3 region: CASSSSAPRRPQHF. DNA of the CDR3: TGTGCCAGCAGCTCCTCGGCACCCCGTCGGCCCCAGCATTTT. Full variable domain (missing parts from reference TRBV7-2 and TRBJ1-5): GAGVSQSPSNKVTEKGKDVELRCDPISGHTALYWYRQSLGQGLEFLIYFQGNSAPDKSGLPSDRFSAERTGGSVSTLTIQRTQQEDSAVYLCASSSSAPRRPQHFGDGTRLSIL.